This is a list of T cell receptor beta chains from one sample in a study of T-cell memory formation after mild COVID-19. TCRdb called the 5' RACE reads again in MiXCR, with one record for every CDR3 protein. The sample holds 80,000 to 90,000 distinct CDR3 sequences, 25% seen once. The sample was PBMCs or a T cell subset sorted from them (not recorded which). Receptors originate from a man aged 18 to 29 who had mild COVID-19 (a few samples of this study predate the infection). Cell type and time point are not known. The CDR3 runs from the conserved cysteine through the conserved F or W. The order of the fields is J gene, D gene, clone size, V gene, CDR3 DNA, CDR3 protein. D genes are given only for firm matches. Size is stated for part of the rows, as once, few or many counts, or as a class when the clone is expanded.

J gene: TRBJ2-1; D gene: TRBD2; clone size: -; V gene: TRBV6-2/TRBV6-3; CDR3 DNA: TGTGCCAGCAGTTTGACTAGCGGGGCTTACAATGAGCAGTTCTTC; CDR3 protein: CASSLTSGAYNEQFF
J gene: TRBJ2-5; D gene: -; clone size: -; V gene: TRBV14; CDR3 DNA: TGTGCCAGCAGCCCCTTCGGGGCGGACGGCGGGACCCAGTACTTC; CDR3 protein: CASSPFGADGGTQYF
J gene: TRBJ2-7; D gene: -; clone size: -; V gene: TRBV12-3/TRBV12-4; CDR3 DNA: TGTGCCAGCAGTGTGACAGTCTACGAGCAGTACTTC; CDR3 protein: CASSVTVYEQYF
J gene: TRBJ1-5; D gene: -; clone size: -; V gene: TRBV6-6; CDR3 DNA: TGTGCCAGCGGGGCGCAGCCCCAGCATTTT; CDR3 protein: CASGAQPQHF
J gene: TRBJ1-1; D gene: -; clone size: -; V gene: TRBV6-5; CDR3 DNA: TGTGCCAGCAGTCGCCCAGGGGTGAGTGAAGCTTTCTTT; CDR3 protein: CASSRPGVSEAFF
J gene: TRBJ1-1; D gene: -; clone size: few; V gene: TRBV6-6; CDR3 DNA: TGTGCCAGCAGTTCCTTCTCTCAGGGGATGAACACTGAAGCTTTCTTT; CDR3 protein: CASSSFSQGMNTEAFF
J gene: TRBJ2-3; D gene: TRBD2; clone size: once; V gene: TRBV10-3; CDR3 DNA: TGTGCCATCAGTGAGTCCTGGACTAGCGGGGGGGGGACAGATACGCAGTATTTT; CDR3 protein: CAISESWTSGGGTDTQYF
J gene: TRBJ2-5; D gene: -; clone size: few; V gene: TRBV7-9; CDR3 DNA: TGTGCCAGCAGAGGATCCAGTGGGGTGAGCCAGTACTTC; CDR3 protein: CASRGSSGVSQYF
J gene: TRBJ2-5; D gene: -; clone size: -; V gene: TRBV7-8; CDR3 DNA: TGTGCCAGCAGCAGTCAACAGACCGACTGGGGGACCCAGTACTTC; CDR3 protein: CASSSQQTDWGTQYF
J gene: TRBJ1-1; D gene: -; clone size: few; V gene: TRBV29-1; CDR3 DNA: TGCAGCGTTGCCTACACTGAAGCTTTCTTT; CDR3 protein: CSVAYTEAFF
J gene: TRBJ1-1; D gene: -; clone size: few; V gene: TRBV9; CDR3 DNA: TGTGCCAGCAGCGAGGGCCCCTTGAACACTGAAGCTTTCTTT; CDR3 protein: CASSEGPLNTEAFF
J gene: TRBJ2-3; D gene: -; clone size: few; V gene: TRBV29-1; CDR3 DNA: TGCAGCGTTGAAGGAGGGCGGGGTAGTACAGATACGCAGTATTTT; CDR3 protein: CSVEGGRGSTDTQYF
J gene: TRBJ1-5; D gene: -; clone size: -; V gene: TRBV20-1; CDR3 DNA: TGCAGTGCTAGGGCCGGCGACAGAAATCAGCCCCAGCATTTT; CDR3 protein: CSARAGDRNQPQHF
J gene: TRBJ1-5; D gene: TRBD1; clone size: few; V gene: TRBV9; CDR3 DNA: TGTGCCAGCAGCGTTTCGGGACAGGCGTACCAGCCCCAGCATTTT; CDR3 protein: CASSVSGQAYQPQHF
J gene: TRBJ2-2; D gene: TRBD2; clone size: -; V gene: TRBV7-8; CDR3 DNA: TGTGCCAGCAGCTTAGGGCTGGGAGGGGTGATAGGGGAGCTGTTTTTT; CDR3 protein: CASSLGLGGVIGELFF
J gene: TRBJ2-5; D gene: TRBD2; clone size: -; V gene: TRBV29-1; CDR3 DNA: TGCAGCGTTTTCCTCCTAGCGGGGGTTCTGGAGACCCAGTACTTC; CDR3 protein: CSVFLLAGVLETQYF
J gene: TRBJ1-1; D gene: -; clone size: -; V gene: TRBV5-1; CDR3 DNA: TGCGCCAGCAGCTCCCACAGGTATATGAACACTGAAGCTTTCTTT; CDR3 protein: CASSSHRYMNTEAFF
J gene: TRBJ2-7; D gene: TRBD2; clone size: few; V gene: TRBV12-3/TRBV12-4; CDR3 DNA: TGTGCCAGCAGTTTCGCCAGCGGGGGGGCCTACGAGCAGTACTTC; CDR3 protein: CASSFASGGAYEQYF
J gene: TRBJ2-1; D gene: -; clone size: -; V gene: TRBV10-2; CDR3 DNA: TGCGCCAGCACGGAGGGGAGCTCCTACAATGAGCAGTTCTTC; CDR3 protein: CASTEGSSYNEQFF
J gene: TRBJ2-1; D gene: -; clone size: -; V gene: TRBV7-6; CDR3 DNA: TGTGCCAGCAGCTTAATTGCAGGGGGGTACAATGAGCAGTTCTTC; CDR3 protein: CASSLIAGGYNEQFF
J gene: TRBJ2-1; D gene: -; clone size: few; V gene: TRBV7-3; CDR3 DNA: TGTGCCAGCAGCGTAGGGACGGAAATCAACAATGAGCAGTTCTTC; CDR3 protein: CASSVGTEINNEQFF
J gene: TRBJ1-1; D gene: -; clone size: -; V gene: TRBV25-1; CDR3 DNA: TGTGCCAGCAGTGAAGGGACACCCCACACTGAAGCTTTCTTT; CDR3 protein: CASSEGTPHTEAFF
J gene: TRBJ2-3; D gene: TRBD1; clone size: few; V gene: TRBV7-9; CDR3 DNA: TGTGCCAGCACCGAGGGGTCGACAGGGGGCACAGATACGCAGTATTTT; CDR3 protein: CASTEGSTGGTDTQYF
J gene: TRBJ2-7; D gene: TRBD1; clone size: -; V gene: TRBV7-9; CDR3 DNA: TGTGCCAGCAGCTTAGGACAGGGGAGCGGCTACGAGCAGTACTTC; CDR3 protein: CASSLGQGSGYEQYF
J gene: TRBJ2-1; D gene: -; clone size: few; V gene: TRBV27; CDR3 DNA: TGTGCCAGCAGTTTATTCACCGTAAGTCCCTACAATGAGCAGTTCTTC; CDR3 protein: CASSLFTVSPYNEQFF
J gene: TRBJ1-1; D gene: -; clone size: few; V gene: TRBV7-3; CDR3 DNA: TGTGCCAGCAGCTTGCATGGAAACACTGAAGCTTTCTTT; CDR3 protein: CASSLHGNTEAFF
J gene: TRBJ1-2; D gene: -; clone size: few; V gene: TRBV7-9; CDR3 DNA: TGTGCCAGCAGCCTGTACGATAACTATGGCTACACCTTC; CDR3 protein: CASSLYDNYGYTF
J gene: TRBJ2-7; D gene: TRBD2; clone size: few; V gene: TRBV5-1; CDR3 DNA: TGCGCCAGCAGCTTGGAGCCGGGGAGGGGTTACGAGCAGTACTTC; CDR3 protein: CASSLEPGRGYEQYF
J gene: TRBJ1-6; D gene: TRBD1; clone size: -; V gene: TRBV11-2; CDR3 DNA: TGTGCCAGCACCGGGACAGATAATTCACCCCTCCACTTT; CDR3 protein: CASTGTDNSPLHF
J gene: TRBJ2-7; D gene: -; clone size: -; V gene: TRBV10-1; CDR3 DNA: TGCGCCAGCAGTGACGGGGCCGGCTACGAGCAGTACTTC; CDR3 protein: CASSDGAGYEQYF
J gene: TRBJ2-1; D gene: -; clone size: few; V gene: TRBV6-5; CDR3 DNA: TGTGCCAGCAGGGACCAAGACTACAATGAGCAGTTCTTC; CDR3 protein: CASRDQDYNEQFF
J gene: TRBJ1-1; D gene: -; clone size: few; V gene: TRBV25-1; CDR3 DNA: TGTGCCAGCAGTGAACAGGGCGCTGAAGCTTTCTTT; CDR3 protein: CASSEQGAEAFF
J gene: TRBJ2-2; D gene: TRBD1; clone size: few; V gene: TRBV29-1; CDR3 DNA: TGCAGCGTTATGGGGGACAGGGGGTCCACCGGGGAGCTGTTTTTT; CDR3 protein: CSVMGDRGSTGELFF
J gene: TRBJ1-1; D gene: -; clone size: -; V gene: TRBV7-9; CDR3 DNA: TGTGCCAGCAGCTCCGAACAGCAAACTGAAGCTTTCTTT; CDR3 protein: CASSSEQQTEAFF
J gene: TRBJ1-1; D gene: -; clone size: -; V gene: TRBV5-1; CDR3 DNA: TGCGCCAGCAGCTTGTACCCGAACACTGAAGCTTTCTTT; CDR3 protein: CASSLYPNTEAFF
J gene: TRBJ2-5; D gene: TRBD2; clone size: -; V gene: TRBV4-2; CDR3 DNA: TGTGCCAGCAGCCATGGTCCCGGGGGGCAAGAGACCCAGTACTTC; CDR3 protein: CASSHGPGGQETQYF
J gene: TRBJ2-5; D gene: -; clone size: few; V gene: TRBV6-1; CDR3 DNA: TGTGCCAGCAGTGAAGGAAACGGCCAAGAGACCCAGTACTTC; CDR3 protein: CASSEGNGQETQYF
J gene: TRBJ2-7; D gene: -; clone size: -; V gene: TRBV7-9; CDR3 DNA: TGTGCCAGCAGCTTGGCCGAGGGGAGCAGGTACTTC; CDR3 protein: CASSLAEGSRYF
J gene: TRBJ2-1; D gene: -; clone size: few; V gene: TRBV4-3; CDR3 DNA: TGCGCCAGCAGCCAGTCTTGGGTCGCGGGCGACAATGAGCAGTTCTTC; CDR3 protein: CASSQSWVAGDNEQFF
J gene: TRBJ2-5; D gene: TRBD2; clone size: -; V gene: TRBV6-5; CDR3 DNA: TGTGCCAGCAGTTTAGAAACTAGCGGGTATAAAGAGACCCAGTACTTC; CDR3 protein: CASSLETSGYKETQYF
J gene: TRBJ2-5; D gene: TRBD1; clone size: few; V gene: TRBV6-5; CDR3 DNA: TGTGCCAGCATTCGGACAGGGGGGACCGGCGAGACCCAGTACTTC; CDR3 protein: CASIRTGGTGETQYF
J gene: TRBJ2-1; D gene: -; clone size: -; V gene: TRBV28; CDR3 DNA: TGTGCCAGCAGTTTTCCAGCAAGAACCTACAATGAGCAGTTCTTC; CDR3 protein: CASSFPARTYNEQFF
J gene: TRBJ2-7; D gene: -; clone size: few; V gene: TRBV29-1; CDR3 DNA: TGCAGCGTTGGAGGAGCTCTAGGCTCCTACGAGCAGTACTTC; CDR3 protein: CSVGGALGSYEQYF
J gene: TRBJ1-1; D gene: -; clone size: once; V gene: TRBV25-1; CDR3 DNA: TGTGCCAGCAGTCAATGGTCGGGGCCGGGCACTGAAGCTTTCTTT; CDR3 protein: CASSQWSGPGTEAFF
J gene: TRBJ1-1; D gene: -; clone size: few; V gene: TRBV7-3; CDR3 DNA: TGTGCCAGCAGCTCCAACCTCCGGGGGGGTACGGAAGCTTTCTTT; CDR3 protein: CASSSNLRGGTEAFF
J gene: TRBJ1-1; D gene: -; clone size: -; V gene: TRBV19; CDR3 DNA: TGTGCCAGTAGTATAGGGGGAATTGGAACTGAAGCTTTCTTT; CDR3 protein: CASSIGGIGTEAFF
J gene: TRBJ2-7; D gene: -; clone size: few; V gene: TRBV7-2; CDR3 DNA: TGTGCCAGCAGCGAATTTGGGGGGTACGAGCAGTACTTC; CDR3 protein: CASSEFGGYEQYF
J gene: TRBJ1-2; D gene: -; clone size: -; V gene: TRBV6-5; CDR3 DNA: TGTGCCAGCAGTTACATGGGATCCTATGGCTACACCTTC; CDR3 protein: CASSYMGSYGYTF
J gene: TRBJ2-3; D gene: TRBD2; clone size: few; V gene: TRBV11-1; CDR3 DNA: TGTGCCAGCCGCGAGGCTAGCGGGACGGTGGAGTATTTT; CDR3 protein: CASREASGTVEYF
J gene: TRBJ1-1; D gene: -; clone size: few; V gene: TRBV15; CDR3 DNA: TGTGCCACCAGCAGAGAACAGATGAACACTGAAGCTTTCTTT; CDR3 protein: CATSREQMNTEAFF
J gene: TRBJ2-1; D gene: TRBD2; clone size: -; V gene: TRBV7-6; CDR3 DNA: TGTGCCAGCAGCCATACTAGCGGGGCCGCCTACAATGAGCAGTTCTTC; CDR3 protein: CASSHTSGAAYNEQFF
J gene: TRBJ2-1; D gene: TRBD2; clone size: once; V gene: TRBV2; CDR3 DNA: TGTGCCAGCAGACTAGCGGGGGGGCCGAATGAGCAGTTCTTC; CDR3 protein: CASRLAGGPNEQFF
J gene: TRBJ2-3; D gene: -; clone size: -; V gene: TRBV7-9; CDR3 DNA: TGTGCCAGCAGCCCTGTTTTTGGGCACACAGATACGCAGTATTTT; CDR3 protein: CASSPVFGHTDTQYF
J gene: TRBJ2-3; D gene: TRBD1; clone size: medium-sized; V gene: TRBV5-1; CDR3 DNA: TGCGCCAGCAGCTTGAGGACAGGGTCGGATACGCAGTATTTT; CDR3 protein: CASSLRTGSDTQYF
J gene: TRBJ1-2; D gene: -; clone size: few; V gene: TRBV5-4; CDR3 DNA: TGTGCCAGCAGCCAAGAAACAACAGGGTATAAAGACTATGGCTACACCTTC; CDR3 protein: CASSQETTGYKDYGYTF
J gene: TRBJ1-4; D gene: -; clone size: few; V gene: TRBV12-3/TRBV12-4; CDR3 DNA: TGTGCCAGCAGTAACACGCATAATGAAAAACTGTTTTTT; CDR3 protein: CASSNTHNEKLFF
J gene: TRBJ1-4; D gene: -; clone size: few; V gene: TRBV7-8; CDR3 DNA: TGTGCCAGCAGCCCGACGCCGGACGGAGCAAATGAAAAACTGTTTTTT; CDR3 protein: CASSPTPDGANEKLFF